This TCR beta chain was profiled in a study of cytomegalovirus exposure and HLA in healthy donors. It was with 60 Vbeta and 13 Jbeta primers that the PCR ran. TCRdb keeps only in-frame clones here, not all; method: immunoSEQ multiplex PCR. Of about 200,000 clones listed, 10% to 15% were seen once; the top ten hold approximately 8.4%. This clone was observed a handful of times. The antigen is undetermined. Points from the study as a whole: Through in vitro validation, a few CMV-associated chains were shown to be specific for CMV antigens.

The V gene lost 6 bases and the J gene lost 5 bases, with 13 bases spanning the gap. CDR3 length equals 14 residues. CDR1 is MNHEY and CDR2 is SMNVEV in the germline V gene (reference sequence). This rearrangement joins TRBV27 to TRBJ2-2, with D possibly being TRBD1 (6 bases). The TCR sequence derives from a man in his fifties or sixties in good health and CMV-seropositive. The sequencing input was PBMCs. This chain's CDR3 is CASSYTGMTGELFF. The DNA of the CDR3 is TGTGCCAGCAGCTACACAGGGATGACCGGGGAGCTGTTTTTT.